This passage covers 11 T cell receptor beta chains from one sample sequenced in a study of a mutant IDH1 vaccine in newly diagnosed glioma. Clones were read by immunoSEQ multiplex PCR, and TCRdb kept only the in-frame ones, dropping some. Altogether around 56,000 clones are present, 70% to 85% being singletons, with the ten largest covering approximately 3%. Regarding time point: week 5, during vaccination. Every single dose of the vaccine, 300 ug of mutant IDH1 20-mer peptide, came with topical imiquimod. These receptors lack a known antigen. The source material was PBMCs, sampled from a glioma patient whose treatment included an IDH1 peptide vaccine. These TCRs come from a woman younger than 30 with glioma. Some clones in this sample may be carry-over from other donors' samples.

The rearrangement uses TRBV7-9 and TRBJ2-7; 8 bases agree with TRBD1. Looked up from germline, CDR1 is SEHNR and CDR2 is FQNEAQ (reference sequence). The CDR3 totals 15 residues. J was trimmed by 0 bases and V by 1 base; bases with no gene match: 2. The DNA of the CDR3 is TGTGCCAGCAGCTTAGGACAGGGGCTCTCCTACGAGCAGTACTTC. Translated: CASSLGQGLSYEQYF.

This clone appeared once. The rearrangement links TRBV7-8 to TRBJ1-5; maybe TRBD1 (5 bases). CDR1 is SGHVS and CDR2 is FQNEAQ in the germline V gene. The V end lost 2 bases, the J end lost 6 bases, and 14 bases lay between the germline ends. The CDR3 extends over 15 amino acids. The CDR3 spells CASSLYQGPSQPQHF. In DNA form, the CDR3 reads TGTGCCAGCAGCTTATATCAGGGTCCCAGTCAGCCCCAGCATTTT.

V and J are TRBV11-3 and TRBJ2-7; no clear D. This CDR3 spans 13 amino acids. Germline V gives CDR1 SGHNT, CDR2 YENEEA. V lost 1 base and J lost 3, with 7 bases in between. Written as DNA, the CDR3 is TGTGCCAGCAGCTTAGGCATCCTCTACGAGCAGTACTTC. Its translation: CASSLGILYEQYF.

This clone was counted once. V and J are TRBV11-2 and TRBJ2-5, with D possibly being TRBD2 (5 bases). The CDR3 extends over 12 amino acids. The germline V and J ends were trimmed by 5 bases and 7 bases, with 11 bases remaining between them. Germline assignment: CDR1 SGHAT and CDR2 FQNNGV. CDR3 nucleotide sequence: TGTGCCAGCAGCCCAGTCCGGGGGACCCAGTACTTC. Residues: CASSPVRGTQYF.

The count of this clone is one. The V and J genes are TRBV6-6 and TRBJ2-3, with D maybe TRBD2 (6 bases). Germline values: CDR1 MNHNY, CDR2 SVGAGI (reference sequence). The CDR3 has 14 residues. Trimming shortened V by 8 bases and J by 5 bases, and 17 bases separated the two germline ends. CDR3 sequence: CASFQAGRGDTQYF. CDR3 bases: TGTGCCAGCTTTCAAGCGGGCCGGGGAGATACGCAGTATTTT.

The chain joins TRBV9 to TRBJ2-1; 8 nucleotides match TRBD1. The CDR3 has 16 amino acids. Germline trimming cut 4 bases from V and 6 bases from J; bases unmatched to any gene: 12. Germline CDR1 and CDR2: SGDLS and YYNGEE. The CDR3 coding sequence is TGTGCCAGCAGCCCAATTGGACAGGGTGGAATCAATGAGCAGTTCTTC. Translating it yields CASSPIGQGGINEQFF.

V gene TRBV19 combines with J gene TRBJ1-3; no clear D. V was shortened by 10 bases and J by 0 bases, with 10 bases between the two germline ends. The germline V gene encodes CDR1 LNHDA and CDR2 SQIVND (reference sequence). This CDR3 has 13 amino acids. DNA of the CDR3: TGTGCCACCGCGGGGATCTCTGGAAACACCATATATTTT. This gives the protein CATAGISGNTIYF.

Of note for this clone: At one boundary the junction diverges from the germline segment, which might be a read error. CDR3 sequence reads: CASSEGHSYEQYF. Written as DNA, the CDR3 is TGTGCCAGCAGCGAAGGACACTCCTACGAGCAGTACTTC. The chain employs TRBV2 and TRBJ2-7; D possibly corresponds to TRBD1 (5 bases). Germline CDR1 reads SNHLY; CDR2 reads FYNNEI. The CDR3 has 13 residues.

The V call is TRBV11-3, the J call TRBJ1-1, with 9 bases that match TRBD1. The germline CDR1 and CDR2 sequences are SGHNT and YENEEA. CDR3 length equals 13 residues. Trimming at V came to 4 bases and at J to 3 bases, leaving 0 bases not matched to a gene. The DNA for the CDR3 is TGTGCCAGCAGCTGGACAGGGGACACTGAAGCTTTCTTT. Protein product: CASSWTGDTEAFF.

CDR3: CASSQEGTTQYF. The CDR3 DNA is TGTGCCAGCAGCCAGGAGGGGACGACCCAGTACTTC. The chain employs TRBV4-2 and TRBJ2-5; maybe TRBD2 (6 bases). This CDR3 is built from 12 residues. Germline V gene lookup returns CDR1 LGHNA and CDR2 YNFKEQ. V was shortened by 3 bases and J by 7 bases, with 9 bases between the two germline ends.

The chain recombines TRBV11-3 with TRBJ2-7; 10 bases line up with TRBD1. V was pared by 6 bases and J by 6 bases, with 5 bases of the junction left unmatched. Germline CDR1 SGHNT, CDR2 YENEEA. CDR3 length: 13 residues. This CDR3 is CASRGQGRGEQYF. DNA for the CDR3: TGTGCCAGCAGGGGACAGGGGAGGGGCGAGCAGTACTTC.